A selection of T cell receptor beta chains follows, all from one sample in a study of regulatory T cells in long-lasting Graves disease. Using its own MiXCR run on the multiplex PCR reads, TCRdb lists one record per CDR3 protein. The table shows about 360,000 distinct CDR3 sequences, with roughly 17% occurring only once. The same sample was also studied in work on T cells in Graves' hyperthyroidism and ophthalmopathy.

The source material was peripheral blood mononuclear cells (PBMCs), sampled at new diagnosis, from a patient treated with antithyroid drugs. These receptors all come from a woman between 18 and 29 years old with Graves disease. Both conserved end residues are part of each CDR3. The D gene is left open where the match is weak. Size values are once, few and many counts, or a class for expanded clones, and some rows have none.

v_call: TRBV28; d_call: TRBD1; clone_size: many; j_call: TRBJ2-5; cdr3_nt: TGTGCCAGCAGTTTACCCCCAGGGGGCGGCCGGGCGCAAGAGACCCAGTACTTC; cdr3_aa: CASSLPPGGGRAQETQYF
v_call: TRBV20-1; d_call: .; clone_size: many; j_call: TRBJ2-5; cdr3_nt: TGCAGTGCTAGAGATCGCGGAGGCGGTCGCCAGTACTTC; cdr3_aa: CSARDRGGGRQYF
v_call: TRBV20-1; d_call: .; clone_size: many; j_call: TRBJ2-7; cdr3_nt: TGCAGTGCTACCAGACCGAACTACGAGCAGTACTTC; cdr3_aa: CSATRPNYEQYF
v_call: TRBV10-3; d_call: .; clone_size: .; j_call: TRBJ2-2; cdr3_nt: TGTGCCATCAGTGAGTCTGGTGGTAGGAAGAACACCGGGGAGCTGTTTTTT; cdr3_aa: CAISESGGRKNTGELFF
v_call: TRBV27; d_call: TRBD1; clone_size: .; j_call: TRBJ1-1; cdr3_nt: TGTGCCAGCAGTTTATCCCCGACAGGGTACACTGAAGCTTTCTTT; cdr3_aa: CASSLSPTGYTEAFF
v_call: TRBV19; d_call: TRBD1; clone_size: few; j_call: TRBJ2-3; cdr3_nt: TGTGCCTGTTCTCTTCGGCCACAGGGGACAGATACGCAGTATTTT; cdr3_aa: CACSLRPQGTDTQYF
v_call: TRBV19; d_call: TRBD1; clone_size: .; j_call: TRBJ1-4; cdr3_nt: TGTGCCAGTAGTAAACTGACAGGGGGAAATGAAAAACTGTTTTTT; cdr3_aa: CASSKLTGGNEKLFF
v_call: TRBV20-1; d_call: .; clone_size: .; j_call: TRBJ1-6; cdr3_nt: TGCAGTGCTAAACACCTCCTCCGGGGCGTCTGGAATTCACCCCTCCACTTT; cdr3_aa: CSAKHLLRGVWNSPLHF
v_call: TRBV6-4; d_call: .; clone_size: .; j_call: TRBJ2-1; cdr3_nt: TGTGCCAGCAGTGACGAGGTTGCAAGCAATGAGCAGTTCTTC; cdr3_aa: CASSDEVASNEQFF
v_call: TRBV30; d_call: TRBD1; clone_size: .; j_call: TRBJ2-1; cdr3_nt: TGTGCCTGGAGTGCCCCGGGACAGGGGGCTATGGATGAGCAGTTCTTC; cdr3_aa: CAWSAPGQGAMDEQFF
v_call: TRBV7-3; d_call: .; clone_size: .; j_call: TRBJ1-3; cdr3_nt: TGTGCCAGCAGCTTAACGGAAGGAAACACCATATATTTT; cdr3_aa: CASSLTEGNTIYF
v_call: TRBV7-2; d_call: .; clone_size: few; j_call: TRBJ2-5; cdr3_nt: TGTGCCAGCAGCTCTTTTCGGAATGAAGAGACCCAGTACTTC; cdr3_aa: CASSSFRNEETQYF
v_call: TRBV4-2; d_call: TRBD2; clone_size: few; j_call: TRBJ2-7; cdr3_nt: TGTGCCAGCAGCCAGCCGGGACTAGCGGGAGTCGAGCAGTACTTC; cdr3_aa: CASSQPGLAGVEQYF
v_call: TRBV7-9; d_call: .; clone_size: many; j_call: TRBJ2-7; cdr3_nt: TGTGCCAGCAGCTTAGATGGAGGGAACAGGGACGAGCAGTACTTC; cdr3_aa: CASSLDGGNRDEQYF
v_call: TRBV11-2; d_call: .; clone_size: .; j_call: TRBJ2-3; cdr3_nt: TGTGCCAGCAGCTTATCCAGCATAAGCACAGATACGCAGTATTTT; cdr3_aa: CASSLSSISTDTQYF
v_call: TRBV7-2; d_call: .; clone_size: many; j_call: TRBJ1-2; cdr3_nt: TGTGCCAGCAGCCCCAGAGGGGGGGTCACTAACTATGGCTACACCTTC; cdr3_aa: CASSPRGGVTNYGYTF
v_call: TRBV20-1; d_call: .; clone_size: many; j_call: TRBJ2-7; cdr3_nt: TGCAGTGCTAGAGATCTTGGGGCTTCCTACGAGCAGTACTTC; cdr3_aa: CSARDLGASYEQYF
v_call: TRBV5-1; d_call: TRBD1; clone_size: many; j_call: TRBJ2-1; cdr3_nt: TGCGCCAGCAGCTTGAATTCGCTCTTAGGGGGCCGGGATGAGCAGTTCTTC; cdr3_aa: CASSLNSLLGGRDEQFF
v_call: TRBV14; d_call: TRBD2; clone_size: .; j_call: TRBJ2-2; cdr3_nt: TGTGCCAGCAGCCAACAGGTTACGGCCGGACTAGCGGTGGACGGGGAGCTGTTTTTT; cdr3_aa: CASSQQVTAGLAVDGELFF
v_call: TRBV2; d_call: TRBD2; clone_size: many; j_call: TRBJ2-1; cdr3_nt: TGTGCCAGCAGTGTACGGGCGGGGGGCTACAATGAGCAGTTCTTC; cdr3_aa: CASSVRAGGYNEQFF
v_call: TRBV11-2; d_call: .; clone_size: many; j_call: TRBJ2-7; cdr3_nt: TGTGCCAGCAGCCCCTCTACCTCATACAGGTTTAGCTCCTACGAGCAGTACTTC; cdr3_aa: CASSPSTSYRFSSYEQYF
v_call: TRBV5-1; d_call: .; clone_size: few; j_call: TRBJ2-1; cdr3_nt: TGCGCCAGCAGCTTGGACCCCGGGGACAATGAGCAGTTCTTC; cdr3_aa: CASSLDPGDNEQFF
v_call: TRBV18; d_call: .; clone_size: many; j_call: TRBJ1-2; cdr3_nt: TGTGCCAGCTCACCAACCCAGGCGTACTATGGCTACACCTTC; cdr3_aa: CASSPTQAYYGYTF
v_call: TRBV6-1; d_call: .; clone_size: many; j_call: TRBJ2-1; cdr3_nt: TGTGCCAGCGAAACCAGGGCTAGCAATGAGCAGTTCTTC; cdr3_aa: CASETRASNEQFF
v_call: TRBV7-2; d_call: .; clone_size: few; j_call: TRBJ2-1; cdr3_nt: TGTGCCAGCAGCTTAGGGGTGGGCCCCTACAATGAGCAGTTCTTC; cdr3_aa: CASSLGVGPYNEQFF
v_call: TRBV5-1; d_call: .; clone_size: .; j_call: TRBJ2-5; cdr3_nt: TGCGCCAGCAGCTTAGACCCCGACTCGGCAGAGACCCAGTACTTC; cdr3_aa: CASSLDPDSAETQYF
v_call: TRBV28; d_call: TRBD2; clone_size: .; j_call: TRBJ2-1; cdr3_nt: TGTGCCAGCAGTTTGTTGCCGAGACTAGCGGGAGAAGGGTCCTACAATGAGCAGTTCTTC; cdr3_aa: CASSLLPRLAGEGSYNEQFF
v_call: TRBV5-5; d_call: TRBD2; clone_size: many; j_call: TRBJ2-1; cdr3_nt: TGCGCCAGCAGCTTGGTTAGCGGGGGGGCTATAGATGAGCAGTTCTTC; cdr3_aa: CASSLVSGGAIDEQFF
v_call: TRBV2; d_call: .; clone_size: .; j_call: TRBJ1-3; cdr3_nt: TGTGCCAGCAACCTCGACGGCCTCTCTGGAAACACCATATATTTT; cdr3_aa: CASNLDGLSGNTIYF
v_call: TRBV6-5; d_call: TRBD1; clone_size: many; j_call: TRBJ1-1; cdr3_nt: TGTGCCAGCAGCTACAGGGGGAACACTGAAGCTTTCTTT; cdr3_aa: CASSYRGNTEAFF
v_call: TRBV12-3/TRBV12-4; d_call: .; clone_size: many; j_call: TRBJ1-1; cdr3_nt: TGTGCCAGCAACAAACAGGGTGATTTGGAAGCTTTCTTT; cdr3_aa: CASNKQGDLEAFF
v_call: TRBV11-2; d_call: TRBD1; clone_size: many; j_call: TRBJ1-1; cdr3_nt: TGTGCCAGCAGCTCCGGGACAGGGTCTGAAGCTTTCTTT; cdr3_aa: CASSSGTGSEAFF
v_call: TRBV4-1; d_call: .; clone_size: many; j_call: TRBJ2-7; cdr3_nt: TGCGCCAGCAGCCGGTTGGGAGAGAGCTACGAGCAGTACTTC; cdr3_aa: CASSRLGESYEQYF
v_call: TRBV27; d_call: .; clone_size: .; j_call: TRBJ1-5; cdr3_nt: TGTGCCAGCAGTTTAAAGGGACTCAATAGCAATCAGCCCCAGCATTTT; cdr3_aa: CASSLKGLNSNQPQHF
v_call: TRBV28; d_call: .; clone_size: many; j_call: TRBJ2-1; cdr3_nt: TGTGCCAGCAGTTTGGATGGCGGAACCTACAATGAGCAGTTCTTC; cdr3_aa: CASSLDGGTYNEQFF
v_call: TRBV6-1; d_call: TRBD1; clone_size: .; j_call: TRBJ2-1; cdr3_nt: TGTGCCAGCAGTGGGGGACAGGGTATTACTGAGCAGTTCTTC; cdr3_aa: CASSGGQGITEQFF
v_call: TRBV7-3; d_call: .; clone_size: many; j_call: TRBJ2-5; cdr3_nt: TGTGCCAGCAGCTTAAGAGTCCAAGAGACCCAGTACTTC; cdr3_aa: CASSLRVQETQYF
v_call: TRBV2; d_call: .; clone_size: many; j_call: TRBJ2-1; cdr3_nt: TGTGCCAGCAGTGGTTCGTGGGCTGGCAATGAGCAGTTCTTC; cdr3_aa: CASSGSWAGNEQFF
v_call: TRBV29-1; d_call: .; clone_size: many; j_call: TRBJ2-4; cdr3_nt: TGCAGCGTCCGCAGGGGTGCGTTAGCCAAAAACATTCAGTACTTC; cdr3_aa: CSVRRGALAKNIQYF
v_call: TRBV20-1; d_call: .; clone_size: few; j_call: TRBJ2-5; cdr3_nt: TGCAGTGCTAGAGGGATCCTTCAAGAGACCCAGTACTTC; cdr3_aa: CSARGILQETQYF
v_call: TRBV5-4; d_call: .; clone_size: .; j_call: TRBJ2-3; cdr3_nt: TGTGCCAGCAGCTTAACGTTCAGGGATGGGGATACGCAGTATTTT; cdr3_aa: CASSLTFRDGDTQYF
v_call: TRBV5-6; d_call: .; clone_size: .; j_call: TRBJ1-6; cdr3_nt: TGTGCCAGCAGCCATTGGATGGGACGGAGGAATTCACCCCTCCACTTT; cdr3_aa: CASSHWMGRRNSPLHF
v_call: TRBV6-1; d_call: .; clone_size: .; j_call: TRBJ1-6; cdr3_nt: TGTGCCAGCAGCTCCGGGACTTTCAATTCACCCCTCCACTTT; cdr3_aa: CASSSGTFNSPLHF
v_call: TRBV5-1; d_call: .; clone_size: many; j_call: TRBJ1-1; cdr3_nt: TGCGCCAGCAGCTTGGAACAGGGAAGCCTCTCGGTAGCTTTCTTT; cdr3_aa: CASSLEQGSLSVAFF
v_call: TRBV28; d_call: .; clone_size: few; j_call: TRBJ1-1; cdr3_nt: TGTGCCAGCAGTTTATATCATTCCACTGAAGCTTTCTTT; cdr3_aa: CASSLYHSTEAFF
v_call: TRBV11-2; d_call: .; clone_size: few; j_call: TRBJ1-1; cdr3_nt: TGTGCCAGCAGCTTAGGTGACCGAGCCAACACTGAAGCTTTCTTT; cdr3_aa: CASSLGDRANTEAFF
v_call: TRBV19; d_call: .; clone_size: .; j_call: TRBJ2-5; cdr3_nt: TGTGCCAGTCGTCAACTAGGAGGAGAGACCCAGTACTTC; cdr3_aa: CASRQLGGETQYF
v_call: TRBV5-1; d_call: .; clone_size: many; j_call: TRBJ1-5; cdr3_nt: TGCGCCAGCACGCCGTTTTGGCCGAGGGGATTTCAGCCCCAGCATTTT; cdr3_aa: CASTPFWPRGFQPQHF
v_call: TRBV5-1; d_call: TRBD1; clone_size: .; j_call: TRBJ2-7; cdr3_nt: TGCGCCAGCAGCGGCGGACAGGGCGCCTACGAGCAGTACTTC; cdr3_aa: CASSGGQGAYEQYF
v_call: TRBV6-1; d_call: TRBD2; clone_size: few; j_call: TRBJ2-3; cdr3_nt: TGTGCCAGCAGTCACAGACTAGCGGGGGCCGGGATTGGAGATACGCAGTATTTT; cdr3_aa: CASSHRLAGAGIGDTQYF
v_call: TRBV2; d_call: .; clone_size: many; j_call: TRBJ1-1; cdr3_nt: TGTGTTTCAAGTAGGGACACTGAAGCTTTCTTT; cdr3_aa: CVSSRDTEAFF
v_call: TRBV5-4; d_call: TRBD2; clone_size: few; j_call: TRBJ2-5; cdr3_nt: TGTGCCGGCAGCCGCTCTAGCGGGGGCTATCAAGAGACCCAGTACTTC; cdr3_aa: CAGSRSSGGYQETQYF
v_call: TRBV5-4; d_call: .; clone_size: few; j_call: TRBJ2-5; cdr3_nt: TGTGCCAGCAGCTTGGAAGTAGGCCGTATACAAGAGACCCAGTACTTC; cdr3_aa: CASSLEVGRIQETQYF
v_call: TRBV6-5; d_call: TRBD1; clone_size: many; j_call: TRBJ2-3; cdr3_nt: TGTGCCAGCAGTTACGTCCCCGGGACAGGGGACACAGATACGCAGTATTTT; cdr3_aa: CASSYVPGTGDTDTQYF
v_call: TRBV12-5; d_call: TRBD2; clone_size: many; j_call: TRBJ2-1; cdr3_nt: TGTGCTAGTGGTTCCTCCCTAGCGGGAGGGCCCAATGAGCAGTTCTTC; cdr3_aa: CASGSSLAGGPNEQFF
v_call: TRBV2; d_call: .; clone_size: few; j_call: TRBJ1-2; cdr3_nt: TGTGCCAGCAGTGAGGGAGGGGGAACCTATGGCTACACCTTC; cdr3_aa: CASSEGGGTYGYTF
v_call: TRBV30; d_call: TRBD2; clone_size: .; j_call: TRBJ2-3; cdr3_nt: TGTGCCTGGGCTAGCGGGTCGGGGGATACGCAGTATTTT; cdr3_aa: CAWASGSGDTQYF
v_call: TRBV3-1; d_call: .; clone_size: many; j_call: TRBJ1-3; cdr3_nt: TGTGCCAGCAGCCAAGTGTTCAGGGTAGCTGGAAACACCATATATTTT; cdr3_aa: CASSQVFRVAGNTIYF